Below, 15 T cell receptor beta chains from the same sample are listed, as sequenced in a study of resident and recirculating memory T cells in vitiligo listed by TCRdb under 2018. Library method: the immunoSEQ multiplex PCR assay. The source is immuneACCESS, and TCRdb retained only in-frame sequences with V and J called. Part of the clones is not carried over; for the studies checked, unresolved V genes explain less than half of this, and the remainder is unexplained. This sample comprises 70,000 to 85,000 clones, about nine tenths of them detected only once. The ten largest clones capture about 4.9% of the sample. The sample comprised blood. Every receptor here comes from a male donor with vitiligo.

V gene TRBV2 combines with J gene TRBJ2-5; TRBD1 is a possible D gene (6 bases). V lost 8 bases and J 1 base, leaving 11 bases between the germline ends. CDR3 length: 13 residues. Germline values: CDR1 SNHLY, CDR2 FYNNEI. The CDR3 region is CASLRDIQETQYF. Here the CDR3 DNA reads TGTGCCAGCCTCCGGGACATCCAAGAGACCCAGTACTTC.

The V gene is TRBV30, the J gene TRBJ2-5, with 7 bases identical to TRBD2. J gave up 5 bases and V 5 bases, and 11 bases lay outside the gene matches. From germline, CDR1 is GTSNPN and CDR2 SVGIG (reference sequence). CDR3 size: 14 residues. The CDR3: CAWGGEGLRETQYF. In DNA, the CDR3 is TGTGCCTGGGGGGGGGAGGGGCTCCGGGAGACCCAGTACTTC.

The chain uses TRBV18 and TRBJ2-2; maybe TRBD1 (6 bases). This CDR3 contains 13 residues. V was cut by 3 bases and J by 13 bases, with 15 bases left in between. Germline-derived CDR1 and CDR2 are KGHSH and LQKENI. CDR3 sequence (DNA): TGTGCCAGCTCACCTACAACAGGGCGAGGGCTGTTTTTT. This gives the protein CASSPTTGRGLFF.

The chain links TRBV2 to TRBJ2-2, with 7 positions matching TRBD1. The V gene end was trimmed by 5 bases and the J gene end by 7 bases; junction bases not matched to a gene: 7. This CDR3 has 14 residues. Germline lookup yields CDR1 SNHLY and CDR2 FYNNEI. The CDR3 nucleotides are TGTGCCAGCAGTTCCCAGGGGGTCGGCGGGGAGCTGTTTTTT. It specifies CASSSQGVGGELFF.

The chain carries TRBV30 and TRBJ2-5; tentative D call: TRBD1 (5 bases). There are 12 residues in the CDR3. CDR1 is GTSNPN, CDR2 SVGIG, per germline (reference sequence). V lost 4 bases and J 5 bases, leaving 11 bases between the germline ends. This CDR3 reads CAWTWTSETQYF. CDR3 DNA sequence: TGTGCCTGGACTTGGACAAGTGAGACCCAGTACTTC.

The chain joins TRBV2 to TRBJ2-1, with TRBD2 identical over 7 bases. The CDR3 is 15 residues long. Germline V gene sequence: CDR1 SNHLY, CDR2 FYNNEI. V lost 3 bases to trimming and J lost 5 bases; unmatched junction nucleotides: 7. The CDR3 is CASSDKRGPNNEQFF. The CDR3 DNA reads as TGTGCCAGCAGTGATAAGCGGGGCCCCAACAATGAGCAGTTCTTC.

The V call is TRBV4-1, the J call TRBJ1-1, with 11 bases lining up with TRBD1. V lost 6 bases, J lost 5 bases, and 2 bases stayed unmatched. Per the germline V gene, CDR1 is MGHRA and CDR2 is YSYEKL. CDR3 length: 13 residues. The CDR3 here is CASRGQGVTEAFF. The CDR3 coding sequence is TGCGCCAGCAGGGGACAGGGGGTTACTGAAGCTTTCTTT.

The CDR3 spells CASSAWRGTPGELFF. The CDR3 DNA reads as TGTGCCAGCAGTGCGTGGCGGGGGACCCCCGGGGAGCTGTTTTTT. The rearrangement joins TRBV2 to TRBJ2-2; TRBD2 aligns across 7 bases. The CDR3 covers 15 residues. Germline assignment: CDR1 SNHLY and CDR2 FYNNEI. Trimming took 4 bases from V and 6 from J; bases not matched to a gene: 8.

V usage is TRBV7-2 and J usage is TRBJ1-2, with TRBD1 identical over 7 bases. V was clipped by 4 bases and J by 6 bases; unmatched bases: 8. The germline CDR1 and CDR2 sequences are SGHTA and FQGNSA. The CDR3 runs to 14 residues. The CDR3, as DNA: TGTGCCAGCAGCTCATATACGACAGGGAATGGCTACACCTTC. It yields the protein CASSSYTTGNGYTF.

This rearrangement joins TRBV5-6 to TRBJ1-5, with TRBD1 matching over 8 bases. The trim removed 4 bases at V and 4 bases at J, leaving 10 bases unmatched. CDR3 length: 16 residues. Germline loops: CDR1 SGHDT, CDR2 YYEEEE. The CDR3 nucleotides are TGTGCCAGCAGCGCCCAGGGGGCGTTGAGGAATCAGCCCCAGCATTTT. It is translated as CASSAQGALRNQPQHF.

V is TRBV5-1 and J is TRBJ2-7; D gene ambiguous. The CDR3 runs to 13 residues. Trimming left V 0 bases short and J 3 bases short, with 7 bases between. Germline CDR1 reads SGHRS; CDR2 reads YFSETQ. CDR3 in amino acids: CASSLGQFYEQYF. The CDR3 DNA follows: TGCGCCAGCAGCTTGGGCCAGTTCTACGAGCAGTACTTC.

This chain joins TRBV7-9 and TRBJ2-2, with D perhaps TRBD1 (5 bases). This CDR3 contains 14 residues. Germline V gene lookup returns CDR1 SEHNR and CDR2 FQNEAQ (reference sequence). Trimming removed 5 bases at V and 7 bases at J, with 14 bases between. The DNA for the CDR3 is TGTGCCAGCAGCCTCCCAAGGGGCAGCGGGGAGCTGTTTTTT. Translated, it gives CASSLPRGSGELFF.

The chain joins TRBV10-3 to TRBJ2-5, with a weak D call TRBD1 (6 bases). V shed 3 bases and J shed 2 bases, with 10 bases lying between them. Germline assignment: CDR1 ENHRY and CDR2 SYGVKD. CDR3 length: 14 residues. The CDR3 DNA sequence: TGTGCCATCAGTGATCGACAGGCACAAGAGACCCAGTACTTC. Translating gives CAISDRQAQETQYF.

The chain links TRBV5-6 to TRBJ2-2; the D is unclear. This CDR3 is built from 15 residues. V was trimmed by 4 bases and J by 5 bases, leaving 15 bases between them. Germline values: CDR1 SGHDT, CDR2 YYEEEE. CDR3 coding DNA: TGTGCCAGCAGCCCTCTTACAGTTCTGACCGGGGAGCTGTTTTTT. This translates into CASSPLTVLTGELFF.

The chain joins TRBV9 to TRBJ2-2, with D hard to call. The germline V gene has CDR1 SGDLS and CDR2 YYNGEE. V was trimmed by 3 bases and J by 5 bases, leaving 8 bases between them. This CDR3 contains 13 residues. CDR3 DNA: TGTGCCAGCAGCGCTCTTCGGACCGGGGAGCTGTTTTTT. Translated: CASSALRTGELFF. Filled out from reference TRBV9 and TRBJ2-2, the complete variable domain reads DSGVTQTPKHLITATGQRVTLRCSPRSGDLSVYWYQQSLDQGLQFLIQYYNGEERAKGNILERFSAQQFPDLHSELNLSSLELGDSALYFCASSALRTGELFFGEGSRLTVL.